These 21 T cell receptor beta chains originate from one sample sequenced in a study of T-cell reconstitution after alpha-beta-depleted transplantation in children. Preparing the TCRbeta library involved the use of unique molecular identifiers. Using its own MiXCR run on the PCR reads, TCRdb lists one record per CDR3 protein. There are around 500,000 distinct CDR3 sequences in the sample; about 23% occur only once, and roughly 15% lies in the top ten. The sequencing used PBMCs, mostly from graft donor cells, collected 360 days after TCRalphabeta/CD19-depleted stem cell transplant. These receptors came from a boy under three years old who had a stem cell transplant for acute myeloid leukemia, so the T cells may come from the graft donor.

This chain connects TRBV10-3 to TRBJ1-3; D may be TRBD1 (5 bases). CDR3 length: 15 residues. Deletions cut 7 bases from V and 4 bases from J, with 17 bases between. The germline V gene has CDR1 ENHRY and CDR2 SYGVKD. The CDR3 DNA is TGTGCCATCACCGGACATTCAGCCTTCGGAAACACCATATATTTT. Protein: CAITGHSAFGNTIYF.

The chain employs TRBV7-2 and TRBJ2-7, with a weak D call TRBD2 (5 bases). The germline V gene encodes CDR1 SGHTA and CDR2 FQGNSA. V lost 0 bases, J lost 2 bases, and 14 bases lay in between. CDR3 length equals 16 residues. In DNA, the CDR3 is TGTGCCAGCAGCTTAGCGGCGGGCGAGATAACCTACGAGCAGTACTTC. This encodes CASSLAAGEITYEQYF.

There are many counts of this clonotype. This sequence joins TRBV20-1 and TRBJ2-7; TRBD2 matches 14 bases. The V segment lost 5 bases and the J segment 0 bases; nucleotides outside the gene matches: 15. The CDR3 has 19 amino acids. CDR1 and CDR2 from the germline V gene are DFQATT and SNEGSKA (reference sequence). CDR3: CSAAKGGTSGGRRSYEQYF. The CDR3 region has the DNA TGCAGTGCTGCGAAAGGGGGGACTAGCGGGGGCCGTCGCTCCTACGAGCAGTACTTC.

This clonotype was counted only a few times. The gene calls are TRBV7-2 and TRBJ2-2; D perhaps matches TRBD2 (6 bases). CDR1 SGHTA and CDR2 FQGNSA come from the germline V gene. There are 14 residues in the CDR3. V was trimmed by 5 bases and J by 7 bases, leaving 14 bases between them. The CDR3 DNA sequence: TGTGCCAGCAGCCCCCGGACTAAGGGCGGGGAGCTGTTTTTT. Amino acid sequence: CASSPRTKGGELFF.

This chain joins TRBV11-2 and TRBJ2-5; maybe TRBD1 (6 bases). The CDR3 runs 17 residues. V lost 5 bases, J lost 4 bases, and 23 bases lay in between. Germline V lookup: CDR1 SGHAT, CDR2 FQNNGV. The CDR3 DNA follows: TGTGCCAGCAGCACCCGGACTTCTGGCCTAGGGGGAGAGACCCAGTACTTC. Translated, it gives CASSTRTSGLGGETQYF.

The chain carries TRBV10-1 and TRBJ1-2; D may be TRBD1 (5 bases). The germline V and J ends were trimmed by 6 bases and 0 bases, with 14 bases remaining between them. Germline CDR1 is WNHNN and CDR2 is SYGVQD (reference sequence). This CDR3 is built from 15 residues. The DNA of the CDR3 is TGCGCCAGCAGCCTTGACAGATTTGCTAACTATGGCTACACCTTC. As protein: CASSLDRFANYGYTF.

This clonotype was observed many times. This rearrangement joins TRBV12-3 or TRBV12-4 to TRBJ2-3; D unclear. This CDR3 contains 11 residues. Deletions cut 3 bases from V and 7 bases from J, with 5 bases between. CDR3 loop: CASSLKYTQYF. For the CDR3, the DNA is TGTGCCAGCAGTTTGAAGTATACGCAGTATTTT.

This clonotype was picked up many times. V gene TRBV3-1 combines with J gene TRBJ2-7, with D tentatively TRBD2 (6 bases). CDR1 and CDR2 (germline): LGHDT, YNNKEL (reference sequence). The V and J ends lost 3 bases and 2 bases respectively, with 11 bases between them. This CDR3 has 14 residues. The CDR3 sequence is CASSQDGGTYEQYF. CDR3 bases: TGTGCCAGCAGCCAGGACGGGGGTACCTACGAGCAGTACTTC.

The chain is built from TRBV20-1 and TRBJ1-4; no clear D gene. From germline, CDR1 is DFQATT and CDR2 SNEGSKA (reference sequence). The CDR3 consists of 14 residues. Between the trimmed V and J ends, which lost 4 bases and 0 bases, there was a span of 9 bases. The CDR3 protein is CSATRSTTNEKLFF. Here the CDR3 DNA reads TGCAGTGCTACAAGATCGACAACTAATGAAAAACTGTTTTTT.

The chain has TRBV20-1 and TRBJ2-2; no clear D. The germline V gene has CDR1 DFQATT and CDR2 SNEGSKA (reference sequence). V dropped 6 bases and J dropped 1 base, with 12 bases sitting between them. CDR3 size: 14 residues. The CDR3 DNA follows: TGCAGTGCCCGGAAAGGGCAGAACACCGGGGAGCTGTTTTTT. Translated, it gives CSARKGQNTGELFF.

V is TRBV20-1 and J is TRBJ2-3; tentative D call: TRBD1 (5 bases). In germline, CDR1 is DFQATT, CDR2 SNEGSKA (reference sequence). Trimming left V 0 bases short and J 14 bases short, with 24 bases between. This CDR3 spans 15 amino acids. CDR3 bases: TGCAGTGCTAGAGATGCCCCCGTGGTTTCAGGGTTTTTGTATTTT. Translating it yields CSARDAPVVSGFLYF.

This clonotype came up a few times. V gene TRBV6-1 combines with J gene TRBJ2-7, with D unclear. CDR3 length equals 14 residues. CDR1 MNHNS and CDR2 SASEGT come from the germline V gene. Trimming left V 6 bases short and J 7 bases short, with 19 bases between. The CDR3 sequence is CASSGVRLLGEQYF. For the CDR3, the DNA is TGTGCCAGCAGCGGTGTCAGGCTCCTTGGGGAGCAGTACTTC.

This clonotype was counted only a few times. The rearrangement uses TRBV5-4 and TRBJ1-2; TRBD1 matches at 7 bases. V shed 3 bases and J 6 bases; nucleotides not matched to a gene: 8. The CDR3 length is 14 residues. CDR1 is SGHNT and CDR2 is YYREEE in the germline V gene (reference sequence). The CDR3 sequence: CASSSYDRAHGYTF. In DNA form, the CDR3 reads TGTGCCAGCAGCTCCTACGACAGGGCTCATGGCTACACCTTC.

The rearrangement uses TRBV2 and TRBJ2-3, with 10 bases aligning to TRBD2. Germline V lookup: CDR1 SNHLY, CDR2 FYNNEI. Unmatched junction bases numbered 9, after V lost 7 bases and J lost 2 bases. The CDR3 runs to 16 residues. CDR3 region: CASNRLGLADTDTQYF. The CDR3 DNA follows: TGTGCCAGCAATAGGCTTGGACTAGCGGACACAGATACGCAGTATTTT. Variable domain in full (rest from reference TRBV2 and TRBJ2-3): EPEVTQTPSHQVTQMGQEVILRCVPISNHLYFYWYRQILGQKVEFLVSFYNNEISEKSEIFDDQFSVERPDGSNFTLKIRSTKLEDSAMYFCASNRLGLADTDTQYFGPGTRLTVL.

The V gene is TRBV29-1, the J gene TRBJ2-5; possibly TRBD2 for D (6 bases). Trimming took off 5 bases at V and 2 bases at J, with 15 bases between the two ends. The CDR3 has 14 residues. The germline CDR1 and CDR2 sequences are SQVTM and ANQGSEA. The CDR3 nucleotides are TGCAGCGTTACCTCAGGGACTGATCAAGAGACCCAGTACTTC. This codes for CSVTSGTDQETQYF. The complete variable domain, with remaining parts taken from reference TRBV29-1 and TRBJ2-5, reads SAVISQKPSRDICQRGTSLTIQCQVDSQVTMMFWYRQQPGQSLTLIATANQGSEATYESGFVIDKFPISRPNLTFSTLTVSNMSPEDSSIYLCSVTSGTDQETQYFGPGTRLLVL.

Many counts were recorded for this clonotype. The chain uses TRBV11-2 and TRBJ2-5; D perhaps matches TRBD2 (7 bases). The CDR3 runs to 15 residues. Germline CDR1 SGHAT, CDR2 FQNNGV. The ends were cut back, 8 bases at V and 5 bases at J, with 21 bases in the middle. CDR3 in DNA: TGTGCCAGCGATTCTAGCCCCAGGGGAGGGGAGACCCAGTACTTC. This sequence encodes CASDSSPRGGETQYF.

The chain is built from TRBV5-1 and TRBJ2-7; tentatively, D is TRBD1 (6 bases). The length of the CDR3 is 14 residues. With 0 bases removed from V and 1 base from J, the gap between germline ends came to 8 bases. Germline V gene data show CDR1 as SGHRS and CDR2 as YFSETQ. The CDR3 coding sequence is TGCGCCAGCAGCTTGGCCGGGACATCCTACGAGCAGTACGTC. This gives the protein CASSLAGTSYEQYV.

V is TRBV7-8 and J is TRBJ2-1; TRBD1 matches 10 bases. Germline trimming cut 3 bases from V and 5 bases from J; bases unmatched to any gene: 10. Per the germline V gene, CDR1 is SGHVS and CDR2 is FQNEAQ. The CDR3 loop spans 17 amino acids. CDR3 region: CASSLRISGTGDNEQFF. CDR3 nucleotide sequence: TGTGCCAGCAGCTTGCGAATATCCGGGACAGGGGACAATGAGCAGTTCTTC.

The chain carries TRBV12-3 or TRBV12-4 and TRBJ2-3, with D tentatively TRBD1 (5 bases). The V end lost 3 bases, the J end lost 0 bases, and 10 bases lay between the germline ends. The CDR3 contains 15 residues. The CDR3 DNA is TGTGCCAGCAGTTTCGGACATCCTAGCACAGATACGCAGTATTTT. Translation: CASSFGHPSTDTQYF.

The sample holds many counts of this clonotype. The CDR3, as DNA: TGTGCCAGCAGTTTGGCCCGTCGGTACGAGCAGTACTTC. As protein: CASSLARRYEQYF. The chain couples TRBV12-3 or TRBV12-4 to TRBJ2-7; D is undetermined. This CDR3 has 13 residues. V was clipped by 3 bases and J by 4 bases, with 10 bases between them.

In this sample, this clonotype turned up many times. J is TRBJ2-7 and V is TRBV20-1, with D perhaps TRBD1 (5 bases). Trimming removed 3 bases from V and 0 bases from J, with 12 bases in between. This CDR3 spans 14 amino acids. Germline-derived CDR1 and CDR2 are DFQATT and SNEGSKA (reference sequence). CDR3 DNA sequence: TGCAGTGCTAGTTTGGCAGGGATCTCCTACGAGCAGTACTTC. It encodes CSASLAGISYEQYF.